These 28 T cell receptor beta chains originate from one sample sequenced in a study of cytomegalovirus exposure and HLA in healthy donors. 13 Jbeta primers and 60 Vbeta primers were used for the PCR. Clones were read by immunoSEQ multiplex PCR, and TCRdb kept only the in-frame ones, dropping some. The top ten hold 2% to 2.5% of the sample, which has some 98,000 clones, roughly 76% seen once. The sequenced sample consisted of PBMCs. The receptors derive from a man in his fifties in good health and CMV-seronegative.

This clone has more than one count but fewer than ten. The J gene is TRBJ2-2, the V gene TRBV21-1; TRBD2 was called by the table and not checked on the DNA. TRBV21-1 is shown as a pseudogene. The CDR3 length is 19 residues. This CDR3 reads CASSKSDSGRAGSTGELFF. For the CDR3, the DNA is TGTGCCAGCAGCAAATCCGATAGCGGGAGGGCCGGGTCCACCGGGGAGCTGTTTTTT.

V usage is TRBV2 and J usage is TRBJ2-3; D possibly corresponds to TRBD1 (6 bases). The germline CDR1 and CDR2 sequences are SNHLY and FYNNEI. This CDR3 has 15 residues. V was clipped by 6 bases and J by 3 bases, with 16 bases between them. The chain's CDR3 is CASRRPGQTTDTQYF. The CDR3, as DNA: TGTGCCAGCAGACGACCGGGACAAACAACAGATACGCAGTATTTT.

This chain uses TRBV25-1 with TRBJ2-5, with 11 bases lining up with TRBD1. CDR1 and CDR2 (germline): MGHDK, SYGVNS. This CDR3 is built from 15 residues. V dropped 7 bases and J dropped 6; count of bases not matched to a gene: 10. For the CDR3, the DNA is TGTGCCAGCAACCCAAGGACAGGGGGCACGAAGACCCAGTACTTC. Translated: CASNPRTGGTKTQYF.

V is TRBV6-1 and J is TRBJ2-7, with 9 bases that match TRBD2. Germline V gives CDR1 MNHNS, CDR2 SASEGT. CDR3 length: 20 amino acids. The junction had 22 bases not matched to a gene; V was cut back by 4 bases and J by 3 bases. CDR3 sequence: CASSGDSSGLATRLDYEQYF. CDR3 bases: TGTGCCAGCAGTGGAGACTCAAGCGGACTAGCGACACGATTAGACTACGAGCAGTACTTC.

The V call is TRBV5-4, the J call TRBJ2-7; 11 bases match TRBD2. J gave up 6 bases and V 2 bases, and 19 bases lay outside the gene matches. Germline V gives CDR1 SGHNT, CDR2 YYREEE (reference sequence). The CDR3 covers 19 residues. This CDR3 reads CASSFLLAGGGTFPGEQYF. The DNA for the CDR3 is TGTGCCAGCAGCTTCCTCCTAGCGGGAGGAGGTACTTTCCCCGGCGAGCAGTACTTC. Drawing the rest from reference TRBV5-4 and TRBJ2-7, the complete variable domain is ETGVTQSPTHLIKTRGQQVTLRCSSQSGHNTVSWYQQALGQGPQFIFQYYREEENGRGNFPPRFSGLQFPNYSSELNVNALELDDSALYLCASSFLLAGGGTFPGEQYFGPGTRLTVT.

The count of this clone is one. The chain combines TRBV27 with TRBJ2-1; 11 bases align to TRBD1. V lost 2 bases to trimming and J lost 7 bases; unmatched junction nucleotides: 4. In germline, CDR1 is MNHEY, CDR2 SMNVEV (reference sequence). The length of the CDR3 is 15 residues. The CDR3 region is CASSLMGQGGNEQFF. CDR3 in DNA: TGTGCCAGCAGTTTAATGGGACAGGGGGGGAATGAGCAGTTCTTC.

This chain connects TRBV28 to TRBJ2-1; tentative D call: TRBD1 (5 bases). Between the trimmed V and J ends, which lost 6 bases and 4 bases, there was a span of 7 bases. Per the germline V gene, CDR1 is MDHEN and CDR2 is SYDVKM. The CDR3 runs 12 residues. For the CDR3, the DNA is TGTGCCAGCAGACAGGTTTACAATGAGCAGTTCTTC. It translates to CASRQVYNEQFF.

The rearrangement joins TRBV27 to TRBJ2-3; 8 bases are a match to TRBD2. Germline trimming cut 6 bases from V and 0 bases from J; bases unmatched to any gene: 11. Per the germline V gene, CDR1 is MNHEY and CDR2 is SMNVEV (reference sequence). CDR3 length equals 17 residues. The CDR3 here is CASRLIGAGGSTDTQYF. The CDR3 bases are TGTGCCAGCAGACTTATCGGGGCGGGGGGAAGCACAGATACGCAGTATTTT.

This clone was recorded once. This chain uses TRBV5-1 with TRBJ2-5; TRBD1 matches 10 bases. The DNA matches TRBJ2-7 better at its end, which makes the J call doubtful. From germline, CDR1 is SGHRS and CDR2 YFSETQ. The CDR3 consists of 16 residues. The chain's CDR3 is CASSLDRTGGLYEQYF. The CDR3 coding sequence is TGCGCCAGCAGCTTGGACCGGACAGGGGGGCTCTACGAGCAGTACTTC.

The chain recombines TRBV28 with TRBJ2-7, with D possibly being TRBD1 (5 bases). CDR1 and CDR2 (germline): MDHEN, SYDVKM. Trimming left V 4 bases short and J 5 bases short, with 12 bases between. The CDR3 loop spans 13 amino acids. The CDR3 region is CASSSGMSHEQYF. CDR3 nucleotide sequence: TGTGCCAGCAGTTCAGGGATGTCGCACGAGCAGTACTTC.

This clone was recorded once. In the same sample, other DNA sequences code for this CDR3. V gene TRBV19 combines with J gene TRBJ2-1; 10 positions match TRBD2. Germline trimming cut 1 base from V and 0 bases from J; bases unmatched to any gene: 18. From germline, CDR1 is LNHDA and CDR2 SQIVND (reference sequence). The CDR3 loop spans 22 amino acids. The CDR3 DNA sequence: TGTGCCAGTAGTATAGCCGGGCTAGCGGGAGTCATAGGACCTAGCTCCTACAATGAGCAGTTCTTC. Translated: CASSIAGLAGVIGPSSYNEQFF.

The chain joins TRBV2 to TRBJ2-4; D is perhaps TRBD1 (6 bases). The ends were cut back, 1 base at V and 1 base at J, with 14 bases in the middle. There are 17 residues in the CDR3. Germline assignment: CDR1 SNHLY and CDR2 FYNNEI. The CDR3 DNA sequence: TGTGCCAGCAGTGAAGTGCGGACCCAGGGGGCCAAAAACATTCAGTACTTC. This codes for CASSEVRTQGAKNIQYF.

The V call is TRBV6-1, the J call TRBJ2-7, with D possibly being TRBD2 (5 bases). Germline loops: CDR1 MNHNS, CDR2 SASEGT. V dropped 8 bases and J dropped 5 bases, with 13 bases sitting between them. This CDR3 has 12 residues. This CDR3 is CASGPMRDEQYF. CDR3 nucleotide sequence: TGTGCCAGCGGGCCGATGAGGGACGAGCAGTACTTC.

The chain links TRBV19 to TRBJ1-1; D is uncertain. Trimming removed 4 bases from V and 1 base from J, with 10 bases in between. The CDR3 consists of 14 residues. Germline lookup yields CDR1 LNHDA and CDR2 SQIVND (reference sequence). This CDR3 is CASSRVGANTEAFF. The CDR3 bases are TGTGCCAGTAGTAGGGTCGGAGCGAACACTGAAGCTTTCTTT.

The chain couples TRBV27 to TRBJ1-2; maybe TRBD1 (5 bases). V was cut by 0 bases and J by 3 bases, with 8 bases left in between. The CDR3 is 14 amino acids. CDR1 is MNHEY, CDR2 SMNVEV, per germline (reference sequence). CDR3 nucleotides: TGTGCCAGCAGTTTATCTGGGGGGGACTATGGCTACACCTTC. Translating gives CASSLSGGDYGYTF.

The chain uses TRBV28 and TRBJ2-7, with 8 bases matching TRBD1. CDR3 size: 14 residues. V dropped 2 bases and J dropped 4; count of bases not matched to a gene: 4. Germline assignment: CDR1 MDHEN and CDR2 SYDVKM. CDR3 sequence reads: CASSLIQGAYEQYF. The CDR3 coding sequence is TGTGCCAGCAGTTTAATTCAGGGGGCTTACGAGCAGTACTTC.

The rearrangement joins TRBV28 to TRBJ2-7; perhaps TRBD1 as D (5 bases). From germline, CDR1 is MDHEN and CDR2 SYDVKM. This CDR3 comprises 14 residues. V lost 5 bases, J lost 3 bases, and 14 bases lay in between. CDR3 residues: CASSGAGQLYEQYF. CDR3 sequence (DNA): TGTGCCAGCAGTGGGGCAGGGCAACTCTACGAGCAGTACTTC. Full variable domain (missing parts from reference TRBV28 and TRBJ2-7): DVKVTQSSRYLVKRTGEKVFLECVQDMDHENMFWYRQDPGLGLRLIYFSYDVKMKEKGDIPEGYSVSREKKERFSLILESASTNQTSMYLCASSGAGQLYEQYFGPGTRLTVT.

This clone occurred a few times. J is TRBJ1-1 and V is TRBV5-4; D is perhaps TRBD1 (6 bases). V was shortened by 4 bases and J by 1 base, with 14 bases between the two germline ends. Germline V lookup: CDR1 SGHNT, CDR2 YYREEE (reference sequence). The CDR3 has 15 amino acids. The CDR3 nucleotides are TGTGCCAGCAGCGGGGGACACAGAGAGAACACTGAAGCTTTCTTT. Translation: CASSGGHRENTEAFF.

The sample holds a few counts of this clone. This chain uses TRBV5-5 with TRBJ1-4; D gene uncertain. This CDR3 contains 12 residues. V was cut by 3 bases and J by 5 bases, with 5 bases left in between. Germline CDR1 is SGHKS and CDR2 is YYEKEE (reference sequence). As DNA, the CDR3 is TGTGCCAGCAGCTCGTTAAATGAAAAACTGTTTTTT. Residues: CASSSLNEKLFF.

This chain joins TRBV19 and TRBJ2-5; possibly TRBD1 for D (6 bases). CDR1 is LNHDA and CDR2 is SQIVND in the germline V gene (reference sequence). The V and J ends lost 5 bases and 5 bases respectively, with 21 bases between them. This CDR3 region has 16 residues. CDR3 residues: CASSHGSGAIGETQYF. As DNA, the CDR3 is TGTGCCAGTAGTCATGGGTCAGGGGCGATTGGGGAGACCCAGTACTTC.

CDR3 loop: CASSESPGVGGYTF. The CDR3 DNA is TGTGCCAGCAGTGAATCCCCAGGGGTCGGAGGCTACACCTTC. The V call is TRBV6-1, the J call TRBJ1-2; D perhaps matches TRBD1 (6 bases). Trimming removed 2 bases from V and 8 bases from J, with 15 bases in between. The CDR3 consists of 14 residues. Germline V gives CDR1 MNHNS, CDR2 SASEGT.

V gene TRBV27 combines with J gene TRBJ2-5; the match to TRBD2 covers 10 bases. J was trimmed by 2 bases and V by 1 base; bases with no gene match: 1. The CDR3 sequence is 15 residues long. CDR1 MNHEY and CDR2 SMNVEV come from the germline V gene (reference sequence). The DNA of the CDR3 is TGTGCCAGCAGTTTATGGACTAGCGGACAAGAGACCCAGTACTTC. Protein product: CASSLWTSGQETQYF.

The chain uses TRBV9 and TRBJ1-6; the D gene is possibly TRBD1 (6 bases). Germline V gene sequence: CDR1 SGDLS, CDR2 YYNGEE. V was pared by 0 bases and J by 7 bases, with 14 bases between. The CDR3 covers 16 residues. The CDR3 is CASSVERGSGNSPLHF. The CDR3 nucleotides are TGTGCCAGCAGCGTAGAAAGGGGGTCGGGAAATTCACCCCTCCACTTT.

This chain joins TRBV28 and TRBJ1-2; 7 nucleotides match TRBD1. The CDR3 sequence is 13 residues long. Per the germline V gene, CDR1 is MDHEN and CDR2 is SYDVKM. V shed 3 bases and J 8 bases; nucleotides not matched to a gene: 6. This CDR3 is CASSLYEGQGYTF. The CDR3 nucleotides are TGTGCCAGCAGTTTGTACGAGGGACAGGGCTACACCTTC.

This clone rates as medium-sized. The J gene is TRBJ2-1, the V gene TRBV4-2; the match to TRBD1 covers 8 bases. The CDR3 is made up of 15 amino acids. Germline V lookup: CDR1 LGHNA, CDR2 YNFKEQ. Losses at the gene ends were 4 bases for V and 9 bases for J; bases not matched to a gene: 11. CDR3 protein: CASSPEGVDRGEQFF. As DNA, the CDR3 is TGTGCCAGCAGCCCTGAAGGAGTAGACAGGGGTGAGCAGTTCTTC.

Notes on this clone: The identical CDR3 is also encoded by other nucleotide sequences in the sample. V is TRBV7-8 and J is TRBJ2-1, with D possibly matching TRBD1 (6 bases). Germline V gene lookup returns CDR1 SGHVS and CDR2 FQNEAQ. V was pared by 6 bases and J by 7 bases, with 13 bases between. The CDR3 sequence is 13 residues long. The CDR3 DNA follows: TGTGCCAGCAGACAGGGCAGGGGTAATGAGCAGTTCTTC. Protein product: CASRQGRGNEQFF.

The rearrangement joins TRBV2 to TRBJ1-1; D gene ambiguous. V was clipped by 2 bases and J by 2 bases, with 9 bases between them. The CDR3 spans 14 residues. Germline assignment: CDR1 SNHLY and CDR2 FYNNEI. The CDR3 is CASSENSQNTEAFF. The CDR3 nucleotides read TGTGCCAGCAGTGAAAATAGCCAAAACACTGAAGCTTTCTTT. The whole variable domain, filled in from reference TRBV2 and TRBJ1-1, reads EPEVTQTPSHQVTQMGQEVILRCVPISNHLYFYWYRQILGQKVEFLVSFYNNEISEKSEIFDDQFSVERPDGSNFTLKIRSTKLEDSAMYFCASSENSQNTEAFFGQGTRLTVV.

CDR3 loop: CASSVAGGPETQYF. The CDR3 region has the DNA TGCGCCAGCTCCGTTGCGGGAGGGCCGGAGACCCAGTACTTC. V and J are TRBV4-1 and TRBJ2-5, with 9 bases aligning to TRBD2. CDR1 is MGHRA and CDR2 is YSYEKL in the germline V gene. The V and J ends lost 8 bases and 5 bases, in that order; junction bases with no gene match: 9. The CDR3 runs to 14 residues.